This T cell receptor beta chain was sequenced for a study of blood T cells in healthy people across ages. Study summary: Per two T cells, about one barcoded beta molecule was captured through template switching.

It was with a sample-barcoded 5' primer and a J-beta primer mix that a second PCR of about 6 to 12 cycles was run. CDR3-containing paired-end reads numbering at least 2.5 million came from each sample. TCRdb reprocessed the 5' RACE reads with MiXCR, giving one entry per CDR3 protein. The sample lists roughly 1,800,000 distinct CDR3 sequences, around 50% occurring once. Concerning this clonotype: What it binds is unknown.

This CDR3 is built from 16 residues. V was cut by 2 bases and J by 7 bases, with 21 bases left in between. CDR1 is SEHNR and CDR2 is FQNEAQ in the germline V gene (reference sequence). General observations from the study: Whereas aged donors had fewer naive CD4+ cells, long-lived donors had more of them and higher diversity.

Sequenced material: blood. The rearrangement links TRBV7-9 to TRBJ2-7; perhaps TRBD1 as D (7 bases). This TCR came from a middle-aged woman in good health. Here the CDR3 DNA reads TGTGCCAGCAGCTTACGACGGGGGACAGCTGACAATGAGCAGTACTTC. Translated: CASSLRRGTADNEQYF.